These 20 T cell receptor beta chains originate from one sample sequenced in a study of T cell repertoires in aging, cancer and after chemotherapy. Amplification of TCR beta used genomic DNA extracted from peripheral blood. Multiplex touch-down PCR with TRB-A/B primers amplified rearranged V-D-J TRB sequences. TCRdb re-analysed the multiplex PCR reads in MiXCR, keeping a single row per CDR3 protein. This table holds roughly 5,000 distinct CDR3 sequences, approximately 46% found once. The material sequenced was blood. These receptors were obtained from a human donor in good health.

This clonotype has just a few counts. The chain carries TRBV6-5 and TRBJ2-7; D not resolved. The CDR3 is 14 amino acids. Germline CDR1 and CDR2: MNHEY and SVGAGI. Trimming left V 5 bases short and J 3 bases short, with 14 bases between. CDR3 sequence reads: CASSEAAFNYEQYF. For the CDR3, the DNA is TGTGCCAGCAGTGAGGCCGCATTTAACTACGAGCAGTACTTC.

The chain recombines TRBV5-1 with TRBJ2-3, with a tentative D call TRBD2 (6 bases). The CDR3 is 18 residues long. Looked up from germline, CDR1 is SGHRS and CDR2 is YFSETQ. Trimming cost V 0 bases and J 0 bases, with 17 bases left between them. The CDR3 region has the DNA TGCGCCAGCAGCTTGGGGACGATAGCGGTGCCTAGCACAGATACGCAGTATTTT. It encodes CASSLGTIAVPSTDTQYF.

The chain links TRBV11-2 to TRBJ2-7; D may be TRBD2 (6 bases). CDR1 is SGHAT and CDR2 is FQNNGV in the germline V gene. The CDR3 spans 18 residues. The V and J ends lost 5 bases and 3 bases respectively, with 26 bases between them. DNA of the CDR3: TGTGCCAGCAGCCCACGGCGGGGCCGGGGGATTTCTCTCTACGAGCAGTACTTC. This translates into CASSPRRGRGISLYEQYF.

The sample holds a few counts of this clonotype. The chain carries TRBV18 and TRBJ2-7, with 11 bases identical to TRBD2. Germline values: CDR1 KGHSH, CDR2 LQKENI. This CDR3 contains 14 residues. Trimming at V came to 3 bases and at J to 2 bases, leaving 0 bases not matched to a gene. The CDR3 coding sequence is TGTGCCAGCTCACCGGGACTAGCGGCCTACGAGCAGTACTTC. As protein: CASSPGLAAYEQYF. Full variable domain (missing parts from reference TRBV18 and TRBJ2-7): NAGVMQNPRHLVRRRGQEARLRCSPMKGHSHVYWYRQLPEEGLKFMVYLQKENIIDESGMPKERFSAEFPKEGPSILRIQQVVRGDSAAYFCASSPGLAAYEQYFGPGTRLTVT.

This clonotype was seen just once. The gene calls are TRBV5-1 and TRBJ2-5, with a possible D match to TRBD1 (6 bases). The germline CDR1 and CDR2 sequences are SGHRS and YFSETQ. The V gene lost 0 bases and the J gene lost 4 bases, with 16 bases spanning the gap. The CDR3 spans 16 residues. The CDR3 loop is CASSLAFAGAVETQYF. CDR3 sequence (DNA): TGCGCCAGCAGCTTGGCATTTGCAGGGGCCGTAGAGACCCAGTACTTC.

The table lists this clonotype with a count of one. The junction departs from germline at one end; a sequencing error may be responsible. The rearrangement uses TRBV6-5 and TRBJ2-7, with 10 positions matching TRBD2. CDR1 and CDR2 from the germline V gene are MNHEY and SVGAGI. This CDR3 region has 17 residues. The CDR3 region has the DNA TGTGCCAGCTACACCCTGCGTAGCGGGGGGTCCTCCTGCGAGCAGTACTTC. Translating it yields CASYTLRSGGSSCEQYF.

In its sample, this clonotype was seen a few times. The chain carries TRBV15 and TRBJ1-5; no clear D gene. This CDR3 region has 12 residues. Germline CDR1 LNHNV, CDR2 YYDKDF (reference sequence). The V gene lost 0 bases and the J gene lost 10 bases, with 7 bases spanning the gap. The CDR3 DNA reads TGTGCCACCAGCAGAGATACCGGCCCCCAGCATTTT. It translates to CATSRDTGPQHF.

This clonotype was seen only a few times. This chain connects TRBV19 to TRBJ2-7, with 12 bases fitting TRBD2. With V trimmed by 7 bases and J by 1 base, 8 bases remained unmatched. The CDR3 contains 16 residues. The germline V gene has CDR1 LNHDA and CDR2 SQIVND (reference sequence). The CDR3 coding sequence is TGTGCCAGTACCTCTAGCGGGAGGGCGGGATCCTACGAGCAGTACTTC. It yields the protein CASTSSGRAGSYEQYF.

This CDR3 reads CAWSAVSGTRGAGDTQYF. The CDR3 DNA reads TGTGCCTGGAGTGCCGTCTCCGGGACTAGAGGTGCAGGAGATACGCAGTATTTT. The rearrangement uses TRBV30 and TRBJ2-3, with 8 bases identical to TRBD2. Germline CDR1 and CDR2: GTSNPN and SVGIG (reference sequence). This CDR3 comprises 18 residues. V lost 1 base and J lost 5; bases outside the gene matches: 17.

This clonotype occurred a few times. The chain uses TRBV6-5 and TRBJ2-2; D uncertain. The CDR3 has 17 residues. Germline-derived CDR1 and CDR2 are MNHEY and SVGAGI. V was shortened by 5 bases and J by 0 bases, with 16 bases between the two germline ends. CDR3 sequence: CASSDLGGFANTGELFF. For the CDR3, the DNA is TGTGCCAGCAGTGACCTGGGCGGCTTCGCGAACACCGGGGAGCTGTTTTTT.

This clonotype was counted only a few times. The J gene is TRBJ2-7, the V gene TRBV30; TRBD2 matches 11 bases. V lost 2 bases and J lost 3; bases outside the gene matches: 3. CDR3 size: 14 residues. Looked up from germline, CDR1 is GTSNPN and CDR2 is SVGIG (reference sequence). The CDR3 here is CAWSRLAGLYEQYF. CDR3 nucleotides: TGTGCCTGGAGTCGACTAGCGGGGCTCTACGAGCAGTACTTC.

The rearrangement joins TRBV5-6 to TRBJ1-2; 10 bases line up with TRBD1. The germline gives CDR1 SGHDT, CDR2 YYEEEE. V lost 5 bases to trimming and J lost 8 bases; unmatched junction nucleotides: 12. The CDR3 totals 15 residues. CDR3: CASRGDRGTREGYTF. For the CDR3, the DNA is TGTGCCAGCAGGGGGGACAGGGGCACCCGGGAAGGCTACACCTTC.

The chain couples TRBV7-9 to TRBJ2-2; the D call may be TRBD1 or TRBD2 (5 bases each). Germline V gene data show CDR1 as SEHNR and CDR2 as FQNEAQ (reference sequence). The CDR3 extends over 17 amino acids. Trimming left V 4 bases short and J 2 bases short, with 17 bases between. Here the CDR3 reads CASSWGPRILNTGELFF. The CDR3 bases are TGTGCCAGCAGCTGGGGACCGCGTATCTTAAACACCGGGGAGCTGTTTTTT.

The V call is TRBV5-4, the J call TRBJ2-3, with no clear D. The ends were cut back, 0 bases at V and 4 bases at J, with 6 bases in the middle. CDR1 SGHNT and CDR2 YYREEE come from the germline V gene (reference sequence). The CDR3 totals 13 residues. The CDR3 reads CASSLVEADTQYF. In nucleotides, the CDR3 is TGTGCCAGCAGCTTGGTCGAAGCAGATACGCAGTATTTT.

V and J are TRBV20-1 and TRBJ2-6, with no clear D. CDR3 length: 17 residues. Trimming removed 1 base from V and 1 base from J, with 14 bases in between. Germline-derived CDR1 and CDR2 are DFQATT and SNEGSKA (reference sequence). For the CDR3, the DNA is TGCAGTGCTAGAGGTAACAATGAGGAGTCTGGGGCCAACGTCCTGACTTTC. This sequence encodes CSARGNNEESGANVLTF.

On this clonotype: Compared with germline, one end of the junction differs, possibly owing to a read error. CDR3 residues: CASSGLGGAGYEQYF. In DNA, the CDR3 is TGTGCCAGCAGCGGACTCGGGGGGGCGGGCTACGAGCAGTACTTC. The chain combines TRBV5-1 with TRBJ2-7; 8 bases align to TRBD2. Per germline, CDR1 SGHRS and CDR2 YFSETQ. The CDR3 loop spans 15 amino acids.

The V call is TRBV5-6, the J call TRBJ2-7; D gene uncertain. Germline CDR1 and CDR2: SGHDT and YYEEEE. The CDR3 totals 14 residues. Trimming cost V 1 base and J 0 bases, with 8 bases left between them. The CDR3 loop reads CASSLSPFSYEQYF. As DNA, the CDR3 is TGTGCCAGCAGCTTGTCTCCCTTCTCCTACGAGCAGTACTTC.

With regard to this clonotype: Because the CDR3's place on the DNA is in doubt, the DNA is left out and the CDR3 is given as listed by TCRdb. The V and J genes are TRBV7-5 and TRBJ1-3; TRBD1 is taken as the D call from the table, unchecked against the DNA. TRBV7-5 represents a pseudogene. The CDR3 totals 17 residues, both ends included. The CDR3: CISVSGQGALSGNTIYF.

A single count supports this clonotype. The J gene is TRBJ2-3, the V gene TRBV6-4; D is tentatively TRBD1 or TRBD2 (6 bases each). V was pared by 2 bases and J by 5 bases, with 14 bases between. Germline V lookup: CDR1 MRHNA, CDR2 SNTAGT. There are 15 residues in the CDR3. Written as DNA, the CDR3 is TGTGCCAGCAGTGACAAGGAGGGGGGCGTAGATACGCAGTATTTT. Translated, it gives CASSDKEGGVDTQYF.

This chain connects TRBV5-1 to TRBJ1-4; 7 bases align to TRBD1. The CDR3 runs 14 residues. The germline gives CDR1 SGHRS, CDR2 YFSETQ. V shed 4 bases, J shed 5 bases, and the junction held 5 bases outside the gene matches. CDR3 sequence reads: CASSPGTVNEKLFF. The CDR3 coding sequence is TGCGCCAGCAGCCCTGGGACAGTGAATGAAAAACTGTTTTTT.